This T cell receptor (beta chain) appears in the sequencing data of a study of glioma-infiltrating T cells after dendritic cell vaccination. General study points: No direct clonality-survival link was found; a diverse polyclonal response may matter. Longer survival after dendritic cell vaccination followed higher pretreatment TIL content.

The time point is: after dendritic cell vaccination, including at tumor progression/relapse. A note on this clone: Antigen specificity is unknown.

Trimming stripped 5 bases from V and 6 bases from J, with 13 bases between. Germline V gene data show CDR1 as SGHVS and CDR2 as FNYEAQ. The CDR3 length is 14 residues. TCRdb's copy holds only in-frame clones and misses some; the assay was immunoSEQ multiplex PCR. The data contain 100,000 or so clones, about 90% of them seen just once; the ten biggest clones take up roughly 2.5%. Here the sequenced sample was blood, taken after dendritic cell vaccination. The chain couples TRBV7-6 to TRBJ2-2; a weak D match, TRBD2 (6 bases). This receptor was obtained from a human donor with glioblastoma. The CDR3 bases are TGTGCCAGCAGCGATCGGGGCGGGGCCGGGGAGCTGTTTTTT. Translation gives CASSDRGGAGELFF.